This T cell receptor (beta chain) derives from a study of blood T cells in healthy people across ages. The length of the CDR3 is 16 residues. Germline V gene lookup returns CDR1 MNHEY and CDR2 SMNVEV (reference sequence). V was trimmed by 2 bases and J by 3 bases, leaving 15 bases between them. Comments on this clonotype: Its antigen is still unknown.

The study, taken as a whole, reports: Both naive CD4+ cell counts and diversity were greater in long-lived donors than in aged donors.

With each sample, at least 5 micrograms of total RNA were extracted. With a J-beta primer mix and a sample-barcoded 5' primer, a second PCR ran roughly 6 to 12 cycles. TCRdb re-analysed the 5' RACE reads in MiXCR, keeping a single row per CDR3 protein. This sample has some 850,000 distinct CDR3 sequences; around a quarter occur once, and the top ten carry about 3%. The same specimen was also included in a second study, on T cells of mothers and their children.

The clonotype was recovered from a boy aged 5-17 years in good health. Source material: blood. The V gene is TRBV27, the J gene TRBJ2-3, with D tentatively TRBD1 (5 bases). CDR3 sequence reads: CASSLKGALFTDTQYF. CDR3 bases: TGTGCCAGCAGTTTAAAAGGGGCTCTTTTTACAGATACGCAGTATTTT.